What follows describes a single T cell receptor beta chain. Its antigen is as yet unknown. In nominal health when sampled, donors likely had unrecorded immune exposures nonetheless. The entry originates in a study of cytomegalovirus exposure and HLA in healthy donors. Between the trimmed V and J ends, which lost 3 bases and 7 bases, there was a span of 10 bases. CDR3 size: 13 residues. CDR1 is MNHEY and CDR2 is SMNVEV in the germline V gene (reference sequence). The PCR had 60 Vbeta and 13 Jbeta primers. Some clones are missing from TCRdb's copy, which holds only in-frame ones; the method was immunoSEQ multiplex PCR. Of approximately 200,000 clones listed, 75% to 85% are singletons. General study points: Researchers left out some V segments, among them TRBV6-2 and TRBV6-3, as indistinguishable. What a later analysis showed was that several of the most significant clusters appeared linked to common viral pathogens. Overall, approximately 150 TCR beta chains were annotated as cytomegalovirus-associated.

Sequenced material: PBMCs. The V call is TRBV27, the J call TRBJ1-5; D call uncertain. The TCR sequence derives from a woman aged 18-29 years in good health and CMV-seropositive. CDR3: CASSFGEGQPQHF. CDR3 nucleotides: TGTGCCAGCAGTTTTGGGGAGGGCCAGCCCCAGCATTTT.